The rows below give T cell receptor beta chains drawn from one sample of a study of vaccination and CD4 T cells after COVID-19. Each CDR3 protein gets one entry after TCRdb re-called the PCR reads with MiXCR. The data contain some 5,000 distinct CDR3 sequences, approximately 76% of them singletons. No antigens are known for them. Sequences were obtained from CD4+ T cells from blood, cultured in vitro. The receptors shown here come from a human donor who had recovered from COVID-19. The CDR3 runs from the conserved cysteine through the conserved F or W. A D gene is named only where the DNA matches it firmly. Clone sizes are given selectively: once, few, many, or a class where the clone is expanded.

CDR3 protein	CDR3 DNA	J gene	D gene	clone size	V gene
CAWSVFGRTSGANVLTF	TGTGCCTGGAGTGTATTTGGGCGGACCTCTGGGGCCAACGTCCTGACTTTC	TRBJ2-6	NA	few	TRBV30
CASGQTGGIGYTF	TGTGCTAGTGGTCAGACAGGAGGAATTGGCTACACCTTC	TRBJ1-2	NA	large	TRBV12-5
CASSPVGSGGTDTQYF	TGTGCCAGCAGCCCCGTCGGTAGCGGGGGGACAGATACGCAGTATTTT	TRBJ2-3	TRBD2	NA	TRBV7-2
CASSGVDRGTTGELFF	TGTGCCAGCAGCGGGGTTGACAGGGGGACGACCGGGGAGCTGTTTTTT	TRBJ2-2	TRBD1	NA	TRBV6-1
CASSEGTGALYGYTF	TGTGCCAGCAGTGAGGGCACAGGGGCTCTCTATGGCTACACCTTC	TRBJ1-2	TRBD1	few	TRBV6-1
CAVKGRETQYF	TGTGCCGTGAAGGGGCGAGAGACCCAGTACTTC	TRBJ2-5	NA	NA	TRBV28
CASSLLYGTTGELFF	TGTGCCAGCAGTTTACTCTATGGGACCACCGGGGAGCTGTTTTTT	TRBJ2-2	NA	NA	TRBV7-2
CSAFRGMGGQETQYF	TGCAGTGCTTTCAGGGGAATGGGGGGCCAAGAGACCCAGTACTTC	TRBJ2-5	NA	NA	TRBV20-1
CASSSAGLAVRETQYF	TGTGCCAGCAGCTCAGCTGGCCTAGCGGTCAGAGAGACCCAGTACTTC	TRBJ2-5	TRBD2	NA	TRBV7-2
CASRDRGGPYNSPLHF	TGTGCCAGCAGGGACAGGGGAGGGCCCTATAATTCACCCCTCCACTTT	TRBJ1-6	TRBD1	once	TRBV6-1
CASSQDHLAGGPDTQYF	TGTGCCAGCAGCCAAGACCACCTAGCGGGAGGGCCAGATACGCAGTATTTT	TRBJ2-3	TRBD2	once	TRBV4-2
CASSWEGQMNTEAFF	TGTGCCAGCAGTTGGGAAGGACAAATGAACACTGAAGCTTTCTTT	TRBJ1-1	NA	NA	TRBV6-5
CASSRGSETQYF	TGTGCCAGCAGTAGGGGTTCAGAGACCCAGTACTTC	TRBJ2-5	NA	NA	TRBV6-2/TRBV6-3
CASFLPGLAGVEQFF	TGTGCCAGCTTTCTACCGGGACTAGCGGGAGTGGAGCAGTTCTTC	TRBJ2-1	TRBD2	NA	TRBV6-1
CASSEAWVNGYTF	TGTGCCAGCAGTGAAGCCTGGGTGAACGGCTACACCTTC	TRBJ1-2	NA	NA	TRBV2
CASSLESGTGNYGYTF	TGTGCCAGCAGCTTAGAATCCGGGACAGGGAACTATGGCTACACCTTC	TRBJ1-2	TRBD1	once	TRBV7-8
CSASPRDGTTDTQYF	TGCAGCGCAAGCCCCCGGGACGGAACCACAGATACGCAGTATTTT	TRBJ2-3	NA	NA	TRBV20-1
CATSIPPDRFNYGYTF	TGTGCCACCAGCATACCCCCAGACAGGTTTAACTATGGCTACACCTTC	TRBJ1-2	NA	once	TRBV15
CASSQGTGFGYTF	TGCGCCAGCAGCCAGGGGACAGGGTTTGGCTACACCTTC	TRBJ1-2	TRBD1	NA	TRBV4-1
CASGLDRGPNTGELFF	TGTGCTAGTGGTTTGGACAGGGGACCGAACACCGGGGAGCTGTTTTTT	TRBJ2-2	TRBD1	NA	TRBV12-5
CASSLRIFYGYTF	TGTGCCAGTAGCCTAAGGATTTTCTATGGCTACACCTTC	TRBJ1-2	NA	NA	TRBV19
CATRTESSYEQYF	TGTGCCACCCGGACGGAGAGCTCCTACGAGCAGTACTTC	TRBJ2-7	NA	NA	TRBV19
CASSLGAKREPYEQFF	TGTGCCAGCAGCTTAGGGGCCAAACGGGAGCCCTATGAGCAGTTCTTC	TRBJ2-1	NA	NA	TRBV7-8
CASSFWGAETQYF	TGTGCCAGCAGCTTTTGGGGGGCGGAGACCCAGTACTTC	TRBJ2-5	NA	NA	TRBV7-2
CSARDPGMGTATQYF	TGCAGTGCTAGAGACCCCGGGATGGGGACGGCTACGCAGTATTTT	TRBJ2-3	NA	NA	TRBV20-1
CASSSQGARGYTF	TGTGCCAGCAGTTCACAGGGGGCGCGGGGCTACACCTTC	TRBJ1-2	TRBD1	NA	TRBV2
CASSVGTGQYGYTF	TGTGCCAGCAGCGTAGGCACAGGACAGTATGGCTACACCTTC	TRBJ1-2	NA	NA	TRBV9
CASSPTRRDEAFF	TGTGCCAGCAGTCCTACGCGACGAGATGAAGCTTTCTTT	TRBJ1-1	NA	NA	TRBV6-1
CASSTSGPGGTDTQYF	TGTGCCAGCAGCACCTCGGGCCCGGGGGGGACAGATACGCAGTATTTT	TRBJ2-3	TRBD2	NA	TRBV7-3
CASSGGSGRGTDTQYF	TGTGCCAGCAGTGGCGGGAGCGGGAGAGGCACAGATACGCAGTATTTT	TRBJ2-3	TRBD2	NA	TRBV2
CSAKTLGAGELFF	TGCAGTGCTAAGACCCTAGGGGCCGGGGAGCTGTTTTTT	TRBJ2-2	NA	few	TRBV20-1
CASSRPGAEAFF	TGTGCCAGCAGTCGACCGGGGGCTGAAGCTTTCTTT	TRBJ1-1	NA	NA	TRBV6-2/TRBV6-3
CSAEGSGDNEQFF	TGCAGTGCCGAAGGTAGCGGGGACAATGAGCAGTTCTTC	TRBJ2-1	TRBD2	once	TRBV20-1
CASSEAGQGIDYGYTF	TGTGCCAGCAGTGAAGCCGGACAGGGAATTGACTATGGCTACACCTTC	TRBJ1-2	TRBD1	NA	TRBV6-1
CASCFDRVRTEAFF	TGTGCCAGCTGCTTCGACAGGGTAAGAACTGAAGCTTTCTTT	TRBJ1-1	TRBD1	NA	TRBV11-2
CASSNTHSYNEQFF	TGTGCCAGCAGCAACACTCACTCCTACAATGAGCAGTTCTTC	TRBJ2-1	NA	NA	TRBV7-9
CASRRDRGFTETQYF	TGTGCCAGCAGAAGAGACAGGGGGTTTACTGAGACCCAGTACTTC	TRBJ2-5	TRBD1	NA	TRBV7-2
CATRGGLLNSPLHF	TGTGCCACCCGGGGGGGACTCTTAAATTCACCCCTCCACTTT	TRBJ1-6	NA	NA	TRBV2
CASSYTSGGLNGYTF	TGTGCCAGCAGTTACACCTCCGGGGGGCTGAATGGCTACACCTTC	TRBJ1-2	NA	large	TRBV6-2/TRBV6-3
CATSDSAGTGGFRNEQFF	TGTGCCACCAGTGATTCCGCCGGGACAGGGGGCTTCCGCAATGAGCAGTTCTTC	TRBJ2-1	TRBD1	few	TRBV24-1
CSARDRLAGAHTQYF	TGCAGTGCTAGAGATCGACTAGCGGGGGCCCATACGCAGTATTTT	TRBJ2-3	TRBD2	NA	TRBV20-1
CSARTTNTEAFF	TGCAGTGCTAGGACAACGAACACTGAAGCTTTCTTT	TRBJ1-1	NA	few	TRBV20-1
CASSPPANTDTQYF	TGTGCCAGTAGTCCTCCTGCCAACACAGATACGCAGTATTTT	TRBJ2-3	NA	large	TRBV19
CASSNPQGGWSYEQYF	TGTGCCAGCAGCAACCCGCAGGGGGGTTGGTCCTACGAGCAGTACTTC	TRBJ2-7	NA	few	TRBV21-1
CAIGVGGVNTEAFF	TGTGCCATCGGAGTGGGCGGTGTGAACACTGAAGCTTTCTTT	TRBJ1-1	NA	NA	TRBV10-3
CASSFFGVQETQYF	TGTGCCAGCAGCTTTTTTGGGGTCCAAGAGACCCAGTACTTC	TRBJ2-5	NA	NA	TRBV7-2
CSARGVGTEAFF	TGCAGTGCTAGAGGCGTTGGGACTGAAGCTTTCTTT	TRBJ1-1	NA	NA	TRBV20-1
CASSLLQGGDTQYF	TGTGCCAGCAGTTTATTACAGGGGGGAGATACGCAGTATTTT	TRBJ2-3	TRBD1	NA	TRBV27
CASSSKTSGALETQYF	TGTGCCAGCAGCTCCAAGACTAGCGGGGCATTAGAGACCCAGTACTTC	TRBJ2-5	TRBD2	NA	TRBV7-2
CSASILGDGYTF	TGCAGTGCTAGTATCTTAGGGGATGGCTACACCTTC	TRBJ1-2	NA	few	TRBV20-1
CASSSDSYGYTF	TGTGCCAGTAGTAGCGACTCATATGGCTACACCTTC	TRBJ1-2	NA	NA	TRBV19
CASSTGFGNTIYF	TGTGCCAGCAGTACAGGGTTTGGAAACACCATATATTTT	TRBJ1-3	NA	NA	TRBV6-1
CASSLASGGGQETQYF	TGTGCCAGCAGCTTGGCCTCGGGTGGTGGCCAAGAGACCCAGTACTTC	TRBJ2-5	NA	NA	TRBV7-2
CSAFDISVEWGAFF	TGCAGTGCCTTCGACATATCGGTAGAGTGGGGAGCTTTCTTT	TRBJ1-1	NA	NA	TRBV20-1
CSERTVRGTQYF	TGCAGCGAGCGGACAGTGCGGGGGACCCAGTACTTC	TRBJ2-5	NA	NA	TRBV29-1